One and the same sample provided the 7 T cell receptor beta chains below, sequenced in a study of vaccination effects on CD4 cells after COVID-19. It was after approximately 11 days of culture that CD4+ T cells were isolated. The cohort was immunized with two doses of either the BNT162b2 or mRNA-1273 vaccine. These receptors are not linked to any known antigen. The method was immunoSEQ multiplex PCR; TCRdb's version includes in-frame clones alone and lacks a portion of them. The sample consists of around 46,000 clones, approximately 72% of them appearing once. Sequenced material: CD4+ T cells from PBMCs cultured without peptide, taken after COVID-19 vaccination. The receptor set was obtained from a human donor who received a COVID-19 vaccine.

This clone has only a few counts. This sequence joins TRBV3-1 (or the pseudogene TRBV3-2) and TRBJ2-7; 11 nucleotides line up with TRBD2. V was pared by 2 bases and J by 5 bases, with 5 bases of the junction left unmatched. Germline lookup yields CDR1 LGHDT and CDR2 YNNKEL (reference sequence). The CDR3 covers 15 residues. In nucleotides, the CDR3 is TGTGCCAGCAGCCAAACTAGCGGGGGAAGGCACGAGCAGTACTTC. This gives the protein CASSQTSGGRHEQYF.

The V and J genes are TRBV7-2 and TRBJ1-1; D not resolved. Looked up from germline, CDR1 is SGHTA and CDR2 is FQGNSA. The CDR3 contains 13 residues. V was pared by 1 base and J by 10 bases, with 13 bases between. CDR3 region: CASSLERVVRAFF. In nucleotides, the CDR3 is TGTGCCAGCAGCTTAGAACGGGTCGTGAGAGCTTTCTTT.

The V call is TRBV27, the J call TRBJ2-5; 8 bases line up with TRBD1. The V gene's germline CDR1 is MNHEY and CDR2 SMNVEV (reference sequence). V lost 2 bases, J lost 5 bases, and 4 bases stayed unmatched. This CDR3 comprises 14 residues. The DNA for the CDR3 is TGTGCCAGCAGTTTACAGGGGGCGGTCGAGACCCAGTACTTC. Amino acids: CASSLQGAVETQYF.

This chain connects TRBV30 to TRBJ1-1; TRBD1 might be the D (5 bases). Deletions cut 5 bases from V and 0 bases from J, with 10 bases between. Germline CDR1 is GTSNPN and CDR2 is SVGIG (reference sequence). The CDR3 is 13 residues long. The CDR3 coding sequence is TGTGCCTGGGCCAAGGGGTTGAACACTGAAGCTTTCTTT. Protein product: CAWAKGLNTEAFF.

The CDR3 coding sequence is TGTGCCAGCAGCCCCCTTTCGGGGCGGGGGTATTACGCGCAGTTCTTC. It translates to CASSPLSGRGYYAQFF. This chain joins TRBV11-1 and TRBJ2-1, with 7 bases lining up with TRBD2. The length of the CDR3 is 16 residues. The trim removed 5 bases at V and 12 bases at J, leaving 19 bases unmatched. The germline gives CDR1 SGHAT, CDR2 FQDESV (reference sequence).

About this clone: Other DNA variants within this sample encode the same CDR3. The chain combines TRBV2 with TRBJ1-2; 9 bases fit TRBD1. CDR3 length: 13 residues. J lost 3 bases, V lost 4 bases, and 0 bases had no gene match. Germline lookup yields CDR1 SNHLY and CDR2 FYNNEI. DNA of the CDR3: TGTGCCAGCAGTGGACAGGGGGACTATGGCTACACCTTC. Residues: CASSGQGDYGYTF. Supplemented by reference TRBV2 and TRBJ1-2, the full variable domain reads EPEVTQTPSHQVTQMGQEVILRCVPISNHLYFYWYRQILGQKVEFLVSFYNNEISEKSEIFDDQFSVERPDGSNFTLKIRSTKLEDSAMYFCASSGQGDYGYTFGSGTRLTVV.

The chain has TRBV9 and TRBJ2-2, with 8 bases fitting TRBD2. The V segment lost 6 bases and the J segment 6 bases; nucleotides outside the gene matches: 10. CDR3 length: 15 residues. CDR1 and CDR2 (germline): SGDLS, YYNGEE. The CDR3 DNA is TGTGCCAGCACACCCAGCGGGAGACCGGCCGGGGAGCTGTTTTTT. It encodes CASTPSGRPAGELFF.